Listed below are T cell receptor beta chains from one sample, sequenced in a study of breast tumors, draining lymph nodes, adjacent tissues. TCRdb re-derived calls from the multiplex PCR reads in MiXCR, one entry per CDR3 protein. The repertoire holds tens of thousands of distinct CDR3 sequences, with about 27% as singletons. Source material: axillary lymph node tissue. The receptors derive from a female donor with breast cancer. Some clones in this sample may be carry-over from other donors' samples. Both conserved end residues are part of each CDR3. D genes are given only for firm matches. Not every row has a clone size; where given, it reads once, few, many or a size class.

v_gene	d_gene	j_gene	abundance	len	CDR3aa	CDR3nt
TRBV9	.	TRBJ1-1	many	15	CASSVAGVLNTEAFF	TGTGCCAGCAGCGTCGCAGGGGTCTTGAACACTGAAGCTTTCTTT
TRBV14	.	TRBJ2-7	many	12	CASSQTYYEQYF	TGTGCCAGCAGCCAAACGTACTACGAGCAGTACTTC
TRBV7-9	TRBD1	TRBJ1-2	.	16	CASSVSGTGRAYGYTF	TGTGCCAGCAGCGTCTCCGGGACAGGGAGGGCATATGGCTACACCTTC
TRBV5-1	TRBD2	TRBJ2-3	.	17	CASSSQLAGVSYNEQYF	TGCGCCAGCAGCTCTCAACTAGCGGGAGTCAGCTACAATGAGCAGTATTTT
TRBV5-1	.	TRBJ2-7	.	15	CASRFRDGGREEQYF	TGCGCCAGCAGATTCCGGGACGGGGGGCGTGAAGAGCAGTACTTC
TRBV12-3/TRBV12-4	TRBD2	TRBJ2-3	many	18	CASSFPRSTSASTDTQYF	TGTGCCAGCAGTTTCCCCCGGAGTACTAGCGCGAGCACAGATACGCAGTATTTT
TRBV2	.	TRBJ1-2	.	12	CASRAFNYGYTF	TGTGCCAGCCGAGCGTTTAACTATGGCTACACCTTC
TRBV7-8	TRBD2	TRBJ2-1	.	18	CASSLVLAGVSSYNEQFF	TGTGCCAGCAGCTTAGTCCTAGCGGGAGTAAGTTCCTACAATGAGCAGTTCTTC
TRBV11-1	.	TRBJ1-4	many	13	CASSLFSNEKLFF	TGTGCCAGCAGCTTATTCTCGAATGAAAAACTGTTTTTT
TRBV2	.	TRBJ1-4	.	16	CASSGLAGGRHEKLFF	TGTGCCAGCAGTGGACTAGCGGGAGGGAGACATGAAAAACTGTTTTTT
TRBV19	.	TRBJ1-1	.	12	CASTRDFKRAFF	TGTGCCAGTACCCGGGACTTTAAAAGGGCTTTCTTT
TRBV27	.	TRBJ2-3	many	15	CASSLSGGRTDTQYF	TGTGCCAGCAGTTTATCGGGAGGACGCACAGATACGCAGTATTTT
TRBV7-2	TRBD1	TRBJ1-4	many	19	CASSTRQGALRATNEKLFF	TGTGCCAGCAGCACCCGACAGGGGGCATTGCGGGCGACTAATGAAAAACTGTTTTTT
TRBV12-3/TRBV12-4	TRBD2	TRBJ2-3	many	17	CASSARTSGSSTDTQYF	TGTGCCAGCAGTGCCCGGACTAGCGGTTCTAGCACAGATACGCAGTATTTT
TRBV11-3	TRBD1	TRBJ2-7	many	15	CASSPSRGQGGEQYF	TGTGCCAGCAGCCCGAGCCGCGGACAGGGTGGGGAGCAGTACTTC
TRBV7-2	TRBD2	TRBJ2-5	.	15	CASSKSGLAGETQYF	TGTGCCAGCAGCAAATCGGGACTAGCGGGAGAGACCCAGTACTTC
TRBV11-2	.	TRBJ2-2	many	14	CASRPGSSPGELFF	TGTGCCAGCAGACCCGGGTCTAGCCCCGGGGAGCTGTTTTTT
TRBV29-1	TRBD1	TRBJ1-2	many	15	CSVYGTAGDSYGYTF	TGCAGCGTTTACGGGACAGCGGGGGATAGCTATGGCTACACCTTC
TRBV28	.	TRBJ1-5	many	15	CASSRTGFSDQPQHF	TGTGCCAGCAGTAGAACAGGGTTTTCGGATCAGCCCCAGCATTTT
TRBV20-1	.	TRBJ2-1	many	12	CSATKAVDEQFF	TGCAGTGCTACAAAGGCGGTTGATGAGCAGTTCTTC
TRBV5-1	.	TRBJ2-1	many	14	CASSPPGGYNEQFF	TGCGCCAGCAGCCCTCCAGGAGGTTACAATGAGCAGTTCTTC
TRBV2	.	TRBJ1-2	.	12	CASILQSGGYTF	TGTGCCAGCATCCTACAGTCGGGCGGCTACACCTTC
TRBV12-3/TRBV12-4	.	TRBJ2-1	many	14	CASSYNNAASVQFF	TGTGCCAGCAGTTATAATAATGCGGCCTCGGTGCAGTTCTTC
TRBV12-3/TRBV12-4	.	TRBJ1-1	many	14	CASSLASMNTEAFF	TGTGCCAGCAGTTTAGCTTCGATGAACACTGAAGCTTTCTTT
TRBV6-6	.	TRBJ1-1	.	14	CASREPGLNTEAFF	TGTGCCAGCAGGGAACCAGGGTTGAACACTGAAGCTTTCTTT
TRBV7-3	TRBD2	TRBJ2-2	many	16	CASSPLAGGSTGELFF	TGTGCCAGCAGCCCTCTAGCGGGAGGGTCCACCGGGGAGCTGTTTTTT
TRBV5-6	TRBD1	TRBJ2-3	many	14	CASSFTGVADTQYF	TGTGCCAGCAGCTTTACAGGGGTGGCAGATACGCAGTATTTT
TRBV2	.	TRBJ2-2	many	13	CASSVKGFGELFF	TGTGCCAGCAGTGTTAAGGGGTTCGGGGAGCTGTTTTTT
TRBV5-1	.	TRBJ1-2	.	16	CASSLGRGGPNYGYTF	TGTGCCAGCAGCTTAGGGAGGGGGGGACCTAACTATGGCTACACCTTC
TRBV2	.	TRBJ2-6	many	17	CAIGGDPNSSGANVLTF	TGTGCCATCGGTGGGGACCCAAACAGCTCTGGGGCCAACGTCCTGACTTTC
TRBV18	.	TRBJ2-2	many	16	CASSDVVGTNTGELFF	TGTGCCAGCTCGGACGTCGTGGGAACGAACACCGGGGAGCTGTTTTTT